This note documents a single T cell receptor beta chain sequence. Its antigen is as yet unknown. The data belong to a study of cytomegalovirus exposure and HLA in healthy donors. Study outcomes and limitations: Being productive about 87% or about 30% of the time was typical of most TCR beta V segments in an earlier analysis. Of the V segments, some could not be distinguished, including TRBV6-2 and TRBV6-3, and were excluded.

This CDR3 is built from 10 residues. V dropped 8 bases and J dropped 5 bases, with 4 bases sitting between them. The germline gives CDR1 LNHDA, CDR2 SQIVND (reference sequence). The PCR made use of 60 Vbeta and 13 Jbeta primers. The protocol was immunoSEQ multiplex PCR, while the TCRdb copy is restricted to in-frame clones and leaves out a portion. The data contain 150,000 to 200,000 clones, about 80% of them singletons. The material sequenced was PBMCs. V gene TRBV19 combines with J gene TRBJ1-3; no reliable D call. The sequence came from a woman in her twenties or thirties in good health and CMV-seropositive. CDR3 DNA: TGTGCCAGTGAGAGAAACACCATATATTTT. Residues: CASERNTIYF.